This T cell receptor beta chain originates from a study of early T cells in non-severe SARS-CoV-2 infection. Across the whole study: From unsorted whole blood, bulk RNA was sequenced, and the chains remained unpaired.

Trimming took off 3 bases at V and 1 base at J, with 9 bases between the two ends. This CDR3 contains 14 residues. The germline gives CDR1 SGHVS, CDR2 FNYEAQ. Regarding the study as a whole: Matches to VDJdb favored anti-spike CD8 responses and missed private and CD4 specificities.

Individual cDNA molecules each received unique molecular identifiers attached to them. Each CDR3 protein is one row after TCRdb ran MiXCR on the 5' RACE reads. Of tens of thousands of distinct CDR3 sequences in the sample, roughly 15% are singletons; the top ten hold 3.9%. Remarks on this clonotype: The antigen is not known. A much larger clonotype is one base distant, so this may be a read error.

The specimen comprised whole blood, sampled at baseline. The TCR originated in an adult who was a healthcare worker with PCR-confirmed SARS-CoV-2 infection or an uninfected control (not recorded which). This chain uses TRBV7-6 with TRBJ2-5; TRBD2 is a possible D gene (5 bases). DNA of the CDR3: TGTGCCAGCAGCTTCAGGACTTCCCAAGAGACCCAGTACTTC. Translation gives CASSFRTSQETQYF.